A selection of T cell receptor beta chains follows, all from one sample in a study of T cell responses to AZD1222 COVID-19 vaccine. Method: immunoSEQ multiplex PCR; TCRdb's copy keeps in-frame clones and lacks some. This table holds about 74,000 clones, roughly 85% found once. The sample in question was peripheral blood, obtained on day 0 of AZD1222 vaccination. The receptor set was obtained from an adult in good health. Both conserved end residues are part of each CDR3. The order of the fields is clone size, V gene, J gene, CDR3 length, D gene, CDR3 DNA, CDR3 protein. The D gene is left open where the match is weak. Clone size is shown for a subset of rows, as once, few, many or a class of expanded clone.

>.|TRBV25-1|TRBJ2-7|15|.
TGTGCCAGCAGTGGGACAAGGGGGTTCTCCTACGAGCAGTACTTC
CASSGTRGFSYEQYF
>.|TRBV20-1|TRBJ1-6|11|.
TGCAGTGCTAGATGGGGATCACCCCTCCACTTT
CSARWGSPLHF
>.|TRBV7-2|TRBJ1-6|16|.
TGTGCCAGCACCTTGACAGGCCAAGGTACCGGTGCACCCCTCCACTTT
CASTLTGQGTGAPLHF
>once|TRBV19|TRBJ2-7|17|.
TGTGCCAGTAGTGCGCGCATTTCGGACAGTCACTCCTACGAGCAGTACTTC
CASSARISDSHSYEQYF
>.|TRBV15|TRBJ1-5|15|.
TGTGCCACCTCTTCCGGGCCCTCAGGAAACCAGCCCCAGCATTTT
CATSSGPSGNQPQHF
>.|TRBV10-3|TRBJ1-1|12|.
TGTGCCATCAGTGAGACGGACACTGAAGCTTTCTTT
CAISETDTEAFF
>.|TRBV28|TRBJ1-1|14|TRBD1
TGTGCCAGCAGCTCGACAGGGTTGGAAACTGAAGCTTTCTTT
CASSSTGLETEAFF
>few|TRBV7-3|TRBJ1-1|14|TRBD1
TGTGCCAGCAGCGGACAGGGTTCGAGCACTGAAGCTTTCTTT
CASSGQGSSTEAFF
>.|TRBV28|TRBJ2-7|13|.
TGTGCCAGCGGAGGGGGTCACTCCTACGAGCAGTACTTC
CASGGGHSYEQYF
>.|TRBV2|TRBJ1-2|13|.
TGTGCCAGCAGTTATGATTCCGCCGGGGGCTACACCTTC
CASSYDSAGGYTF
>.|TRBV7-2|TRBJ2-5|15|TRBD2
TGTGCCAGCAGCTTCACTAGCGGGAGAAGGGAGACCCAGTACTTC
CASSFTSGRRETQYF
>few|TRBV30|TRBJ2-7|15|TRBD2
TGTGCCTGGAGTGATAGACTAGCGGGACTGTACGAGCAGTACTTC
CAWSDRLAGLYEQYF
>.|TRBV7-6|TRBJ2-5|15|.
TGTGCCAGCAGCTTAGGGCCACAAAAGGGGGAGACCCAGTACTTC
CASSLGPQKGETQYF
>.|TRBV6-4|TRBJ2-3|15|.
TGTGCCAGCAGTGTCCTCTGGGGCAGCACAGATACGCAGTATTTT
CASSVLWGSTDTQYF
>.|TRBV6-6|TRBJ2-3|16|.
TGTGCCAGCAGTTACGGTAGCCAGGGGGGAGGGAATACGCAGTATTTT
CASSYGSQGGGNTQYF
>.|TRBV5-1|TRBJ2-5|15|TRBD2
TGCGCCAGCAGCTTGGCTAGCGGGCCGCAAGAGACCCAGTACTTC
CASSLASGPQETQYF
>.|TRBV11-3|TRBJ2-2|14|.
TGTGCCAGCAGCTTAGACTACTACACCGGGGAGCTGTTTTTT
CASSLDYYTGELFF
>.|TRBV6-6|TRBJ1-2|15|TRBD1
TGTGCCAGCAGGCCCGCAGTGGACAGGGAGGGTGGCTACACCTTC
CASRPAVDREGGYTF
>.|TRBV4-1|TRBJ2-7|17|TRBD2
TGCGCCAGCAGCCAAGAACTAGCGGGAGGGCCTACTTACGAGCAGTACTTC
CASSQELAGGPTYEQYF
>.|TRBV15|TRBJ1-1|15|TRBD1
TGTGCCACCAGCCGGATGACAGGGGGCGCTTCTGAAGCTTTCTTT
CATSRMTGGASEAFF
>few|TRBV28|TRBJ1-6|14|.
TGTGCCAGCAGCGCAGGGGTGAGGAAATCACCCCTCCACTTT
CASSAGVRKSPLHF
>.|TRBV19|TRBJ2-1|12|.
TGTGCCAGTAGTTACAGTTACAATGAGCAGTTCTTC
CASSYSYNEQFF
>.|TRBV21-1|TRBJ2-1|16|.
TGTGCCAGCAGAAGACTAGCGGGGACGACCTACAATGAGCAGTTCTTC
CASRRLAGTTYNEQFF
>.|TRBV6-5|TRBJ1-5|15|.
TGTGCCAGCAGTTACTCAGGGTATAGCAATCAGCCCCAGCATTTT
CASSYSGYSNQPQHF
>.|TRBV28|TRBJ2-3|15|.
TGTGCCAGCAGTTCGCCGCCCGGTCCCACAGATACGCAGTATTTT
CASSSPPGPTDTQYF
>few|TRBV30|TRBJ1-2|13|.
TGTGCCTGGAGTGACCAGGGAATGTATGGCTACACCTTC
CAWSDQGMYGYTF
>medium-sized|TRBV3-1/TRBV3-2|TRBJ2-7|12|.
TGTGCCAGCAGCCATCGGGGTTACGAGCAGTACTTC
CASSHRGYEQYF
>.|TRBV9|TRBJ2-1|14|TRBD2
TGTGCCAGCAGCAAAGGGACTAGCCAGAATGAGCAGTTCTTC
CASSKGTSQNEQFF
>.|TRBV27|TRBJ2-2|17|TRBD2
TGTGCCAGCAGTTTATTTGCGGGAGGCCCCAACACCGGGGAGCTGTTTTTT
CASSLFAGGPNTGELFF
>few|TRBV19|TRBJ1-4|14|.
TGTGCCAGTATGAGAGATGCAACTAATGAAAAACTGTTTTTT
CASMRDATNEKLFF
>once|TRBV5-6|TRBJ1-4|14|.
TGTGCCAGCAGCTTAGCGGGGTTCAATGAAAAACTGTTTTTT
CASSLAGFNEKLFF
>.|TRBV5-1|TRBJ2-1|16|TRBD1
TGCGCCAGCAGCATCGAACCGGGACAGTTCTACAATGAGCAGTTCTTC
CASSIEPGQFYNEQFF
>.|TRBV6-2/TRBV6-3|TRBJ2-3|13|.
TGTGCCAGCAGTCTCCTCTCCGGGGATACGCAGTATTTT
CASSLLSGDTQYF
>.|TRBV3-1/TRBV3-2|TRBJ1-4|13|.
TGTGCCAGCAGCGGACCTAATGGTGAAAAACTGTTTTTT
CASSGPNGEKLFF
>.|TRBV5-1|TRBJ1-1|16|.
TGCGCCAGCAGCTCTCGACCCAGACCTTTGAACACTGAAGCTTTCTTT
CASSSRPRPLNTEAFF
>.|TRBV30|TRBJ1-5|14|TRBD1
TGTGCCTGGACCTCCGGGACAGGGAATCAGCCCCAGCATTTT
CAWTSGTGNQPQHF
>.|TRBV28|TRBJ1-4|12|.
TGTGCCAGCAGTTTATCGACCGAAAAACTGTTTTTT
CASSLSTEKLFF
>.|TRBV9|TRBJ2-1|14|TRBD1
TGTGCCAGCAACCAGGGGGCTAGGGACAATGAGCAGTTCTTC
CASNQGARDNEQFF
>.|TRBV5-1|TRBJ2-3|16|.
TGCGCCAGCAGCTTGGAATTCGGGGGAAACACAGATACGCAGTATTTT
CASSLEFGGNTDTQYF